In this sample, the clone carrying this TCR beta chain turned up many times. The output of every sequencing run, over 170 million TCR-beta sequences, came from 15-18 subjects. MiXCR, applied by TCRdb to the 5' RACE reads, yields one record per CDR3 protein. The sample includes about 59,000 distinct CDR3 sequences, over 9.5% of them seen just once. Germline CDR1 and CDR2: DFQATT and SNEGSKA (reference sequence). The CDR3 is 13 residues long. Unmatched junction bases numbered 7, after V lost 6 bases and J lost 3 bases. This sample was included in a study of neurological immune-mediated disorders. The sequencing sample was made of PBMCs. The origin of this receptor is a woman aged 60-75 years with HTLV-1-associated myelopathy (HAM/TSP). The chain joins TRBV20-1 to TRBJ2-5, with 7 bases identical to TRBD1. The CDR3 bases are TGCAGTGCAGCAACAGGGGAAAAAGAGACCCAGTACTTC. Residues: CSAATGEKETQYF.